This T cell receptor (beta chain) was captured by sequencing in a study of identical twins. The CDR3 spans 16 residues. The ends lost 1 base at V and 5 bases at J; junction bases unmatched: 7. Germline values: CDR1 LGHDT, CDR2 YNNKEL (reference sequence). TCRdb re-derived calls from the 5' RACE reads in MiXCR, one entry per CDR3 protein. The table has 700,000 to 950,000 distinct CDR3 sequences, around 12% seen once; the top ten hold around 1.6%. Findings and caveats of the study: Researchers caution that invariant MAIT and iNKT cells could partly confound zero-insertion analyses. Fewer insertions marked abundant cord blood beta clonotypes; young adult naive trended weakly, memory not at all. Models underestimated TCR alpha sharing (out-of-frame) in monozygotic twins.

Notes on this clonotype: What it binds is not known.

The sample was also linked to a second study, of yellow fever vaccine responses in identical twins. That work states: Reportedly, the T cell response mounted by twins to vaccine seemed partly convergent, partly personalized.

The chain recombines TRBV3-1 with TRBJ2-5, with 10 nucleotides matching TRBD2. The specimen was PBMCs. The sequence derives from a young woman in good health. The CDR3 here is CASSQGERGGRETQYF. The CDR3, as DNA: TGTGCCAGCAGCCAAGGGGAGCGGGGGGGCCGGGAGACCCAGTACTTC.